This T cell receptor (beta chain) was documented in a study of CXCR3 chemokines and chemotherapy response in bladder cancer (dated by TCRdb to between 2021 and 2023). About the study as a whole: Whether chemotherapy response in human bladder cancer was predicted by intratumoral CXCR3 chemokine system activity was examined in the study.

The method behind the library was PCR. The reads were generated on an Illumina HiSeq 2500. TCRdb ran its own pipeline on the public reads, namely fastp trimming at Q25 and MiXCR clone calling, and kept in-frame beta chains. Duplicate CDR3 protein sequences are folded into a single record with the most common DNA and genes. In this sample the table shows 8,000 to 10,000 distinct CDR3 sequences, under 25% of which occur a single time. The ten largest make up roughly 8.9% of the sample. This clonotype showed up many times. There is no known antigen for this receptor. At one end the junction does not follow the germline gene, possibly because of a read error. CDR1 and CDR2, per the germline V gene (reference sequence), are SGHNT and YYREEE. The CDR3 runs 12 residues from the cysteine to the phenylalanine. The retained sequence is limited to the CDR3, 36 bases, with the frame set at the first base.

The specimen was collected from a patient whose treatment included neoadjuvant chemotherapy. Recombination joined TRBV5-4 with TRBJ2-1, with 7 bases in between that match TRBD1. The clonotype was recovered from a human donor with bladder cancer that did not respond to neoadjuvant chemotherapy. This receptor carries the CDR3 CASSLVGQGENF. The nucleotides read TGTGCCAGCAGCTTGGTTGGGCAGGGGGAGAACTTC.